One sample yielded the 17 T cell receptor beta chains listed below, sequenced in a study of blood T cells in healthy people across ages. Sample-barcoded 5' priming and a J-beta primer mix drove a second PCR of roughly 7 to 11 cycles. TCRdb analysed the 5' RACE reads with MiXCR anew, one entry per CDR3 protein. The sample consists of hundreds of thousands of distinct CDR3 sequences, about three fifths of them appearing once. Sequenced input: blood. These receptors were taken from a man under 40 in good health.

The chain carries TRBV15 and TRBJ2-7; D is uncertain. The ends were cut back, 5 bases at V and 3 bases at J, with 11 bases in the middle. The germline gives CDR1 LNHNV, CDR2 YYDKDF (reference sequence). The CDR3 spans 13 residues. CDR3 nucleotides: TGTGCCACCAGCGACTGGGAAAACTACGAGCAGTACTTC. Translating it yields CATSDWENYEQYF.

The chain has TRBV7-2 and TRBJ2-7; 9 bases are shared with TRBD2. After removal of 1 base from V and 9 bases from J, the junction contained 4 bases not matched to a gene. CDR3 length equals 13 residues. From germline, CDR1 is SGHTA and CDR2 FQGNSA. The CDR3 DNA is TGTGCCAGCAGCTTAGGCGGGGGGGTCGTGCAGTACTTC. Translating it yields CASSLGGGVVQYF.

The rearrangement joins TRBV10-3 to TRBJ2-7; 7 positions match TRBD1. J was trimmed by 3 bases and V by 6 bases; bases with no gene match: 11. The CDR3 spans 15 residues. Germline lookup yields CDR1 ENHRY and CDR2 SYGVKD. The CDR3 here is CAIRTGPGSLYEQYF. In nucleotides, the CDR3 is TGTGCCATCAGGACAGGGCCGGGGTCCCTCTACGAGCAGTACTTC.

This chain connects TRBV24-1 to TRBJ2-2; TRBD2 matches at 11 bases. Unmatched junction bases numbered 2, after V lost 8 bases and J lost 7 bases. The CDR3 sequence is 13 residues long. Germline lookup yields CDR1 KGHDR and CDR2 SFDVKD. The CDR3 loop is CATIGTSGGELFF. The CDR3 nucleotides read TGTGCCACCATTGGGACTAGCGGCGGGGAGCTGTTTTTT.

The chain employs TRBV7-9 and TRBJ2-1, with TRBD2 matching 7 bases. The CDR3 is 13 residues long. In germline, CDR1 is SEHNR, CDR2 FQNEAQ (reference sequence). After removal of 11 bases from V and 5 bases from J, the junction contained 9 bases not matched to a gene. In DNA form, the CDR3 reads TGTGCCGTCTCGATAGCGGGTAACAATGAGCAGTTCTTC. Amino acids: CAVSIAGNNEQFF.

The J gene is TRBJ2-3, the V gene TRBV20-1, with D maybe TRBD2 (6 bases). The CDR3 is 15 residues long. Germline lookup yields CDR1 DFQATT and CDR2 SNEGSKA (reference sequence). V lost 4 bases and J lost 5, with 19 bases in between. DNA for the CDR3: TGCAGTGCTATTGTGATGGGAGGCAATAGAGATACGCAGTATTTT. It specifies CSAIVMGGNRDTQYF.

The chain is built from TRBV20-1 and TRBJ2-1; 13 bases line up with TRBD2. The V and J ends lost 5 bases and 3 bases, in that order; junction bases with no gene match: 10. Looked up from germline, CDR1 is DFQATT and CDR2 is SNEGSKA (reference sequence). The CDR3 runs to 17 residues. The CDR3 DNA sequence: TGCAGTGCTGAGGGGGGACTAGCGGGAAAGGACTACAATGAGCAGTTCTTC. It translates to CSAEGGLAGKDYNEQFF.

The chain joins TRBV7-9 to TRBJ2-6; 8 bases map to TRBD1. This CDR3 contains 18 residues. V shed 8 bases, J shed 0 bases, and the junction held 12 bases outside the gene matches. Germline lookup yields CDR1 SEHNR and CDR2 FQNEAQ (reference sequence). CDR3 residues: CASGAHQGARSGANVLTF. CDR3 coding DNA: TGTGCCAGCGGCGCCCATCAGGGGGCCCGCTCTGGGGCCAACGTCCTGACTTTC.

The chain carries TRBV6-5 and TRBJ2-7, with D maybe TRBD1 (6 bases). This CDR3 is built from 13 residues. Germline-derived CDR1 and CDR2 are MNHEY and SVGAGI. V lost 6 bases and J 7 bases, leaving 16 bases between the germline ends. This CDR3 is CASSLLRGNEQYF. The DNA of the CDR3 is TGTGCCAGCAGCCTACTCAGGGGTAATGAGCAGTACTTC.

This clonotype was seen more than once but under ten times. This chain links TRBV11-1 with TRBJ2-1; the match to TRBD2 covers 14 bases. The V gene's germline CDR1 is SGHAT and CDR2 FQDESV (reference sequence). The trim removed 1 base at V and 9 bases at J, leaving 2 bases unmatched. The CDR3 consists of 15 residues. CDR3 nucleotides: TGTGCCAGCAGCTTAGGAGGGACTAGCGGGAGTGAGCAGTTCTTC. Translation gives CASSLGGTSGSEQFF.

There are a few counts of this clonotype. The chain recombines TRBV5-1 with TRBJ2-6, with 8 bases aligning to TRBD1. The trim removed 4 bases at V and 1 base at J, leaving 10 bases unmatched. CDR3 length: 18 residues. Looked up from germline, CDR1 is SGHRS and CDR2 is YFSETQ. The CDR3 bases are TGCGCCAGCAGCCTACTCGGGACAGGCCTTTCTGGGGCCAACGTCCTGACTTTC. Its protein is CASSLLGTGLSGANVLTF.

In nucleotides, the CDR3 is TGTGCCAGCGGCGGGACAGGGGTTTCGGCCGAAGAGACCCAGTACTTC. Residues: CASGGTGVSAEETQYF. The genes are TRBV27 and TRBJ2-5; 10 nucleotides match TRBD1. The CDR3 is made up of 16 amino acids. With V trimmed by 8 bases and J by 3 bases, 12 bases remained unmatched. Germline V lookup: CDR1 MNHEY, CDR2 SMNVEV (reference sequence).

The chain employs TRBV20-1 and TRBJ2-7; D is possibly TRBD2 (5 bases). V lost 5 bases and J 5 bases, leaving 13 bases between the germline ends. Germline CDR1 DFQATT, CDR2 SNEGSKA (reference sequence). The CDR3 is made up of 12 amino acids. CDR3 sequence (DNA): TGCAGTGCTGGGGAACTAGTGGACGAGCAGTACTTC. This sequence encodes CSAGELVDEQYF.

The CDR3 nucleotides are TGTGCCAGCAGTTACGACAGGGGCTACGAGCAGTACTTC. This sequence encodes CASSYDRGYEQYF. V and J are TRBV6-2 or TRBV6-3 and TRBJ2-7; 8 bases align to TRBD1. Germline V gives CDR1 MNHEY, CDR2 SVGEGT. The V gene end was trimmed by 2 bases and the J gene end by 3 bases; junction bases not matched to a gene: 0. CDR3 size: 13 residues.

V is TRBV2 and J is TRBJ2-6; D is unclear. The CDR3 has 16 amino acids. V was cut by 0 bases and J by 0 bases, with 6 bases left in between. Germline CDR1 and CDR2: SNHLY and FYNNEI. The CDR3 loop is CASSEAWGSGANVLTF. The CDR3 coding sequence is TGTGCCAGCAGTGAAGCGTGGGGCTCTGGGGCCAACGTCCTGACTTTC.

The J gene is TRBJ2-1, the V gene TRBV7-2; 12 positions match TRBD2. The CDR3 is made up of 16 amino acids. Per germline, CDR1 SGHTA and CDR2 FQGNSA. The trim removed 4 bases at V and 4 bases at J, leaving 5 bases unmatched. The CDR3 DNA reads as TGTGCCAGCAGCTCCCGACTAGCGGGAGCGTACAATGAGCAGTTCTTC. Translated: CASSSRLAGAYNEQFF.

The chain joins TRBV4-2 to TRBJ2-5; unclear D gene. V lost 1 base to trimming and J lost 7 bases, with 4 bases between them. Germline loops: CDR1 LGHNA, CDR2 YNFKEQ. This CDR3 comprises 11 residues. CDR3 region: CASSQGLTQYF. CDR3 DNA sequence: TGTGCCAGCAGCCAAGGATTGACCCAGTACTTC.